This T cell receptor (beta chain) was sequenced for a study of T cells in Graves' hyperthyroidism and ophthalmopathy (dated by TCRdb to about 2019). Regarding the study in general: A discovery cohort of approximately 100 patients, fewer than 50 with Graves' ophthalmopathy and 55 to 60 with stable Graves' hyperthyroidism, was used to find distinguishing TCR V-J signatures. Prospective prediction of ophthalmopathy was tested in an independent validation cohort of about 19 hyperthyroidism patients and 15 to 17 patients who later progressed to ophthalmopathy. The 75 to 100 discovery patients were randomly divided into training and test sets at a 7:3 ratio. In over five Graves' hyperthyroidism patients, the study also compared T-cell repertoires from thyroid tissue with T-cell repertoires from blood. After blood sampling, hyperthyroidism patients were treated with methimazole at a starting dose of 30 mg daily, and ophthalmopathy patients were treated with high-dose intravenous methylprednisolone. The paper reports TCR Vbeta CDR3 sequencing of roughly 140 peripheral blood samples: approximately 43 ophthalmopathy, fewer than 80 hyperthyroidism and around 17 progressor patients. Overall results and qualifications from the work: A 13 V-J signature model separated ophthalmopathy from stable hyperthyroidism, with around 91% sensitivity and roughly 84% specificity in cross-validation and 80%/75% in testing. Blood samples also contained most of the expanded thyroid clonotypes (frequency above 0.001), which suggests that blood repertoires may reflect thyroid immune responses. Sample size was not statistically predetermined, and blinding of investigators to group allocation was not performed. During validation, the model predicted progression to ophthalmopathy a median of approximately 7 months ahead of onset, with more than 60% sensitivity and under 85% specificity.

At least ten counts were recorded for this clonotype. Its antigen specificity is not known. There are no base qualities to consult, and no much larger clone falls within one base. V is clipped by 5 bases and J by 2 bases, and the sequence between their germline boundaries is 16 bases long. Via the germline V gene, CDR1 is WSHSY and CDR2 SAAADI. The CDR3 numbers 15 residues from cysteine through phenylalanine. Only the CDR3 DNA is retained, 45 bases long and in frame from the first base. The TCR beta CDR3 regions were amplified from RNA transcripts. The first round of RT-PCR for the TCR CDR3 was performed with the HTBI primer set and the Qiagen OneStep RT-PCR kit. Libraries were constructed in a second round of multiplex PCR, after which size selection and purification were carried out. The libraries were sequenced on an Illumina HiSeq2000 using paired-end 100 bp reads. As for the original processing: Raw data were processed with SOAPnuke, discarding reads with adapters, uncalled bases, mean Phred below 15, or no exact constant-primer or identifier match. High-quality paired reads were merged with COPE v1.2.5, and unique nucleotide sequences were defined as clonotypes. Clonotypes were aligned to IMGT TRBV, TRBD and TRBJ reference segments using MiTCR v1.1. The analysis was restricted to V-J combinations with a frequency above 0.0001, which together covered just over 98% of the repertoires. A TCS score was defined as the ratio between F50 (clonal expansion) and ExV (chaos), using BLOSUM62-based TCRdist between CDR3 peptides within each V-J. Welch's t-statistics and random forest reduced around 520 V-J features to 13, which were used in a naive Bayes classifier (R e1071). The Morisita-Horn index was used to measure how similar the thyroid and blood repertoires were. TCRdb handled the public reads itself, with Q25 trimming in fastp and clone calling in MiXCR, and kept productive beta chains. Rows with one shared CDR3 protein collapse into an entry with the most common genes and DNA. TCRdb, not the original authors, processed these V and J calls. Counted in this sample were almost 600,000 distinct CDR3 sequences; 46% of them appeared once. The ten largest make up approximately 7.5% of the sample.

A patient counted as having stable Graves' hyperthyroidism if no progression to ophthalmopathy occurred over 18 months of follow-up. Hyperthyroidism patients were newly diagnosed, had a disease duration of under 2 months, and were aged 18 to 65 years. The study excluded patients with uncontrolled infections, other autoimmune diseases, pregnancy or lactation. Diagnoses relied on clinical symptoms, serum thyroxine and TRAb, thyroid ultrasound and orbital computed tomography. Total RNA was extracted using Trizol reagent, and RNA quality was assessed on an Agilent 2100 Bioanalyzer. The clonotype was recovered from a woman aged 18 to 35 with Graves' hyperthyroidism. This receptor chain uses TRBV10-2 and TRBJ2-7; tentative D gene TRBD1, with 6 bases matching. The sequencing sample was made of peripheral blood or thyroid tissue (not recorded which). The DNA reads TGCGCCAGCAGTCGGGACCCCAAGGGGGCCTACGAGCAGTACTTC. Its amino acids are CASSRDPKGAYEQYF.